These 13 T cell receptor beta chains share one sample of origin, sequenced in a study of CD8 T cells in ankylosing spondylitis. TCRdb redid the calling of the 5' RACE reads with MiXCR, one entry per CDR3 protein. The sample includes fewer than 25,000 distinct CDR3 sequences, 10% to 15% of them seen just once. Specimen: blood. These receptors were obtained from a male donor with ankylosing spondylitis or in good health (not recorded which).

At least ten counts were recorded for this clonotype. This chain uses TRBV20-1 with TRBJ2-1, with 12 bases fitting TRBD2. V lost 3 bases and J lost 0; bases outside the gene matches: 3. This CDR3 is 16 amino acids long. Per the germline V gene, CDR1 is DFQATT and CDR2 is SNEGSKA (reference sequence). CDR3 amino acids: CSARTSGGISYNEQFF. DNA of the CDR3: TGCAGTGCTAGGACTAGCGGGGGAATCTCCTACAATGAGCAGTTCTTC.

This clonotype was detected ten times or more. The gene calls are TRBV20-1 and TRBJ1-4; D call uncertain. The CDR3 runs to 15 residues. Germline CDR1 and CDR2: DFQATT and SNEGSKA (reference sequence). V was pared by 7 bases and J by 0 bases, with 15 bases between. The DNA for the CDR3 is TGCAGTGTCCGGCAGCTTATCCCAACTAATGAAAAACTGTTTTTT. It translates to CSVRQLIPTNEKLFF.

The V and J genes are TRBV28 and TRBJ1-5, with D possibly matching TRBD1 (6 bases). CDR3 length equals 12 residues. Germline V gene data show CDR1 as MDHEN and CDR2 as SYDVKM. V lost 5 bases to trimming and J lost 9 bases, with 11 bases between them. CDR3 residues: CASSPPRGPQHF. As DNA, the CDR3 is TGTGCCAGCAGTCCCCCCAGGGGGCCCCAGCATTTT. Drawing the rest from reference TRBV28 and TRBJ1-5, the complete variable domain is DVKVTQSSRYLVKRTGEKVFLECVQDMDHENMFWYRQDPGLGLRLIYFSYDVKMKEKGDIPEGYSVSREKKERFSLILESASTNQTSMYLCASSPPRGPQHFGDGTRLSIL.

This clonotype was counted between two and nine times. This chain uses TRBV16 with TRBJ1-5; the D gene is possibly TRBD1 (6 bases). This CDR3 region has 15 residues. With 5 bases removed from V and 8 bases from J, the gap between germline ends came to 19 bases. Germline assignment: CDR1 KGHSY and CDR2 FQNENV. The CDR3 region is CASSYSTGTVEPQHF. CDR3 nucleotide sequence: TGTGCCAGCAGCTATAGTACAGGGACGGTGGAGCCCCAGCATTTT. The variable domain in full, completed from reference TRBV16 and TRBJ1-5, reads GEEVAQTPKHLVRGEGQKAKLYCAPIKGHSYVFWYQQVLKNEFKFLISFQNENVFDETGMPKERFSAKCLPNSPCSLEIQATKLEDSAVYFCASSYSTGTVEPQHFGDGTRLSIL.

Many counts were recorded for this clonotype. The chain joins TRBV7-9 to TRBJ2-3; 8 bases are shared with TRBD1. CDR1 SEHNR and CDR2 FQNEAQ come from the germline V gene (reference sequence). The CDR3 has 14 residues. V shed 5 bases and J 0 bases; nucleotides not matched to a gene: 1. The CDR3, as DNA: TGTGCCAGCAGCCGGGACAGGAGCACAGATACGCAGTATTTT. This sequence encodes CASSRDRSTDTQYF.

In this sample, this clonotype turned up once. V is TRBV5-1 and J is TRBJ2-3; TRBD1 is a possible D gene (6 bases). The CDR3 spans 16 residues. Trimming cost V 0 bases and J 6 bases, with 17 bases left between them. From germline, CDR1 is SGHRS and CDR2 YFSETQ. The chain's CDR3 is CASSLAVVQGEDTQYF. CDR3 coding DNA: TGCGCCAGCAGCTTGGCCGTGGTACAGGGCGAGGATACGCAGTATTTT.

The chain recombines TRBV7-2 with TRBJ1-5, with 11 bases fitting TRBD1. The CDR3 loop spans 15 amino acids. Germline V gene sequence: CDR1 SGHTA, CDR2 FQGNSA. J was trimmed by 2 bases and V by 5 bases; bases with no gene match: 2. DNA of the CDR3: TGTGCCAGCAGCCGGACAGGGGGCGGCAATCAGCCCCAGCATTTT. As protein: CASSRTGGGNQPQHF.

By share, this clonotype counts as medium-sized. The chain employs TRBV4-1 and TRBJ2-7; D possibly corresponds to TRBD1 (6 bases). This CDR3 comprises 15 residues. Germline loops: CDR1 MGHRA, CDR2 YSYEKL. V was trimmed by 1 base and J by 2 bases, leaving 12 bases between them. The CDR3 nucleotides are TGCGCCAGCAGCCAAGTCACAGGGCAAACCTACGAGCAGTACTTC. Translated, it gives CASSQVTGQTYEQYF.

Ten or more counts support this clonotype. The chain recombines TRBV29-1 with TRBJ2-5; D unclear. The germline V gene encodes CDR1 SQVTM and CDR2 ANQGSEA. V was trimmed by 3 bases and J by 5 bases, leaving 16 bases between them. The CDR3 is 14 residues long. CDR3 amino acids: CSVDVLTIGETQYF. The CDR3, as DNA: TGCAGCGTTGACGTCCTCACAATTGGGGAGACCCAGTACTTC. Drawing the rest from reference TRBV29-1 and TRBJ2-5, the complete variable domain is SAVISQKPSRDICQRGTSLTIQCQVDSQVTMMFWYRQQPGQSLTLIATANQGSEATYESGFVIDKFPISRPNLTFSTLTVSNMSPEDSSIYLCSVDVLTIGETQYFGPGTRLLVL.

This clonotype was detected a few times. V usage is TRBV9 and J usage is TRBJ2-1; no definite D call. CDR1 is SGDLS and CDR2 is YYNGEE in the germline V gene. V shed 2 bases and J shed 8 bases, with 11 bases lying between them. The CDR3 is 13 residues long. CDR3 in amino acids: CASSVNGRYEQFF. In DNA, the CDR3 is TGTGCCAGCAGCGTCAACGGACGCTATGAGCAGTTCTTC.

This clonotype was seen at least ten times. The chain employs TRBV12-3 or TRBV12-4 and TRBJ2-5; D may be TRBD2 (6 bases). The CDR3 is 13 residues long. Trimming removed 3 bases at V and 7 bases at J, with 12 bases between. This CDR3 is CASSFGWGGTQYF. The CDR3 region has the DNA TGTGCCAGCAGTTTCGGCTGGGGAGGGACCCAGTACTTC.

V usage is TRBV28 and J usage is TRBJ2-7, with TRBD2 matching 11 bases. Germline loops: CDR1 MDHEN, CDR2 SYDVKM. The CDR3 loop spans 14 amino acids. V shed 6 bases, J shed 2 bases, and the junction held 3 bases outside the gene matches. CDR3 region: CASRPGLAAYEQYF. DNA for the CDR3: TGTGCCAGCAGACCGGGACTAGCGGCCTACGAGCAGTACTTC.

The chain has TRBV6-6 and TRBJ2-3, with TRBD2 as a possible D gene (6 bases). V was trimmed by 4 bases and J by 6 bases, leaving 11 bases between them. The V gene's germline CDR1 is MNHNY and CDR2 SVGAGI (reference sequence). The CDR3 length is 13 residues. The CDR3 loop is CASSSLGRDTQYF. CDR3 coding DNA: TGTGCCAGCAGTTCCTTGGGGAGGGATACGCAGTATTTT.